The rows below give T cell receptor beta chains drawn from one sample of a study of vaccination effects on CD4 cells after COVID-19. Clones were read by immunoSEQ multiplex PCR, and TCRdb kept only the in-frame ones, dropping some. Among approximately 54,000 clones, roughly 80% were seen once, and the ten largest hold roughly 2.3%. For these receptors, no antigen is known. Sequences were derived from CD4+ T cells from PBMCs cultured with HCoV-229E spike peptides, sampled before COVID-19 vaccination. These receptors all stem from a human donor who received a COVID-19 vaccine. Both conserved end residues are part of each CDR3. Fields, in order: V gene, J gene, CDR3 protein.

TRBV6-1,TRBJ2-3,CASSEVGTDTQYF
TRBV6-5,TRBJ2-2,CASSRGTANTGELFF
TRBV18,TRBJ2-5,CASSPLSAGGQVQETQYF
TRBV5-1,TRBJ2-3,CASSLDRGYIDTQYF
TRBV2,TRBJ2-2,CASSVANTGELFF
TRBV4-2,TRBJ2-5,CASSPGGETQYF
TRBV5-5,TRBJ1-2,CASSPPPGKNYGYTF
TRBV5-6,TRBJ2-5,CASSLEETGAQETQYF
TRBV19,TRBJ2-5,CASSSGDQETQYF
TRBV2,TRBJ1-1,CASTRDGRNTEAFF
TRBV27,TRBJ2-3,CASSPRDGATDTQYF
TRBV3-1/TRBV3-2,TRBJ2-3,CASSTTAQRTDTQYF
TRBV27,TRBJ1-2,CASSARAYYGYTF
TRBV3-1/TRBV3-2,TRBJ2-4,CASSQGFHSVGKNIQYF
TRBV3-1/TRBV3-2,TRBJ2-1,CASSLERLAVGYNEQFF
TRBV5-4,TRBJ2-1,CASSGGGAGGLNEQFF
TRBV18,TRBJ2-5,CASSPRDGQETQYF
TRBV24-1,TRBJ1-2,CATSDNRSYGYTF
TRBV6-6,TRBJ2-5,CASRHHLGDPQYF
TRBV2,TRBJ1-2,CANGTLGYTF
TRBV19,TRBJ2-1,CASSIMGSGGAYGEQFF
TRBV5-5,TRBJ2-5,CASRLYRGEETQYF
TRBV19,TRBJ1-5,CASSKGAGEGYNQPQHF
TRBV10-3,TRBJ2-5,CAISESSGLRETQYF
TRBV10-3,TRBJ2-2,CASSGVNTGELFF
TRBV5-6,TRBJ2-3,CASSLGRTDTQYF
TRBV5-1,TRBJ2-2,CASSLARTTNTGELFF
TRBV19,TRBJ1-1,CASRDRGLNTEAFF
TRBV14,TRBJ1-4,CASSRSANEKLFF
TRBV6-1,TRBJ2-1,CASSDVQGSSYNEQFF
TRBV7-3,TRBJ1-2,CASSLSPGGKGYTF
TRBV19,TRBJ2-2,CASKRTGDTGELFF
TRBV5-4,TRBJ2-5,CASSLVFAGGETQYF
TRBV9,TRBJ1-5,CASSVGGGNQPQHF
TRBV2,TRBJ1-3,CASAGVYSGNTIYF
TRBV4-1,TRBJ1-2,CASSQRQGAPKPNYGYTF
TRBV30,TRBJ1-4,CAWTLGTKKLFF
TRBV24-1,TRBJ2-5,CATSERETQYF
TRBV6-6,TRBJ1-4,CASSYSMGRPDEKLFF
TRBV18,TRBJ2-5,CASSPGTGGRETQYF
TRBV7-9,TRBJ2-5,CASSIGGQAGTQYF
TRBV4-1,TRBJ2-6,CASSQDVTGALSGANVLTF
TRBV29-1,TRBJ2-5,CSVYETGRQETQYF
TRBV11-3,TRBJ2-1,CASSAGTRAYNEQFF
TRBV7-9,TRBJ2-5,CASSLRMNQETQYF
TRBV7-9,TRBJ1-4,CASSPEGATNEKLFF
TRBV19,TRBJ1-5,CASSNPRFSNQPQHF
TRBV5-4,TRBJ1-2,CASSLDRKLTYGYTF
TRBV29-1,TRBJ1-4,CSVEDRVNEKLFF
TRBV6-1,TRBJ2-1,CASSEDAGGRFEQFF
TRBV19,TRBJ2-1,CASSIAQGRGSYNEQFF
TRBV5-1,TRBJ2-2,CASSLEVNTGELFF
TRBV5-5,TRBJ1-3,CASSLVSQGAGNTIYF
TRBV5-1,TRBJ2-5,CASSLGSGGETQYF
TRBV27,TRBJ1-1,CASSLSRNTEAFF